This T cell receptor beta chain was retrieved from a study of T cell changes during pregnancy in multiple sclerosis. Method: immunoSEQ multiplex PCR; TCRdb's copy keeps in-frame clones and lacks some. Altogether roughly 63,000 clones are present, roughly 93% being singletons, with the ten largest covering approximately 3.5%. Deletions cut 6 bases from V and 6 bases from J, with 8 bases between. This CDR3 contains 12 residues. Germline V CDR1 and CDR2: MGHRA, YSYEKL. This material consisted of CD8+ T cells from peripheral blood mononuclear cells, taken in the second trimester of pregnancy. The source is a female donor with multiple sclerosis, enrolled in a pregnancy study. This chain connects TRBV4-1 to TRBJ2-2; possibly TRBD1 for D (6 bases). The CDR3 sequence: CASSPGAGELFF. CDR3 coding DNA: TGCGCCAGCAGTCCAGGGGCCGGGGAGCTGTTTTTT.